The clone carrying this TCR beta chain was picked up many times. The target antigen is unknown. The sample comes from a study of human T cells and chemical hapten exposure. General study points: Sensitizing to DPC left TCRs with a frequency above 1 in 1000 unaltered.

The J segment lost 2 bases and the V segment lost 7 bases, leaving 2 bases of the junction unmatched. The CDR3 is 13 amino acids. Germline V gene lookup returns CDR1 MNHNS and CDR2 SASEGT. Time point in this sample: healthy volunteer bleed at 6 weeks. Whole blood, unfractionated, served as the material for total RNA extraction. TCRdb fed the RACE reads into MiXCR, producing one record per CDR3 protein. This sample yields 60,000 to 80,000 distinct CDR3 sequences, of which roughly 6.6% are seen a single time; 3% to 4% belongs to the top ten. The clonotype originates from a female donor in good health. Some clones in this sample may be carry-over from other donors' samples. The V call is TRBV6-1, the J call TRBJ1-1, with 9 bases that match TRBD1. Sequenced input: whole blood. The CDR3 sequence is CASTDRGNTEAFF. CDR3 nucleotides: TGTGCCAGCACGGACAGGGGTAACACTGAAGCTTTCTTT.